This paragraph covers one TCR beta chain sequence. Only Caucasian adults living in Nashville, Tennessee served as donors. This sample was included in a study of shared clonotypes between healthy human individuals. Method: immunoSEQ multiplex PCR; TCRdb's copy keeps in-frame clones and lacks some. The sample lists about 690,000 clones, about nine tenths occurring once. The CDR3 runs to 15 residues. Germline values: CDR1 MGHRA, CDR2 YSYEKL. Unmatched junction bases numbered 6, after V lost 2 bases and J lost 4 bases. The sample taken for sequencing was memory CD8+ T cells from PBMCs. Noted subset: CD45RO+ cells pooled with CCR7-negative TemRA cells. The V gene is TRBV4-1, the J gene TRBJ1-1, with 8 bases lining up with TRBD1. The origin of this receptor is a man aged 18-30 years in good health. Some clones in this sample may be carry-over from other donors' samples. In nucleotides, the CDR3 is TGCGCCAGCAGCCAATTACAGGGGGAGGGCACTGAAGCTTTCTTT. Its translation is CASSQLQGEGTEAFF.